Listed here are 23 T cell receptor beta chains from one sample, sequenced in a study of blood T cell repertoires in COVID-19. Method: immunoSEQ multiplex PCR; TCRdb's copy keeps in-frame clones and lacks some. Of 80,000 to 130,000 clones in the sample, approximately 90% are singletons; the top ten hold 0.97%. Source material: peripheral blood. Every receptor here comes from a man in his fifties or sixties with acute or convalescent COVID-19.

This clone appeared a few times. The chain has TRBV5-8 and TRBJ1-2; D ambiguous. The CDR3 loop spans 14 amino acids. Germline values: CDR1 SGHTS, CDR2 YDEGEE. V was shortened by 1 base and J by 3 bases, with 10 bases between the two germline ends. The DNA of the CDR3 is TGTGCCAGCAGCTTGAAACAGTCGCACTATGGCTACACCTTC. Translation: CASSLKQSHYGYTF.

The CDR3 sequence is CASSSQGTYNEQFF. The CDR3 DNA follows: TGTGCCAGCAGCTCCCAGGGAACCTACAATGAGCAGTTCTTC. The V call is TRBV7-3, the J call TRBJ2-1; tentative D call: TRBD1 (5 bases). The CDR3 covers 14 residues. From germline, CDR1 is SGHTA and CDR2 FQGTGA. The V gene lost 4 bases and the J gene lost 2 bases, with 9 bases spanning the gap.

The chain combines TRBV11-3 with TRBJ2-2; TRBD1 agrees at 9 bases. J was trimmed by 7 bases and V by 5 bases; bases with no gene match: 8. The length of the CDR3 is 15 residues. The germline V gene has CDR1 SGHNT and CDR2 YENEEA. CDR3 in DNA: TGTGCCAGCAGCCGAAGGACAGGGGCCATCGGGGAGCTGTTTTTT. Translating it yields CASSRRTGAIGELFF.

CDR3 loop: CASRGGTQNYGYTF. DNA of the CDR3: TGTGCCAGCAGGGGTGGGACACAGAATTATGGCTACACCTTC. The rearrangement links TRBV3-1 (or the pseudogene TRBV3-2) to TRBJ1-2; a weak D match, TRBD1 (6 bases). This CDR3 region has 14 residues. The V gene's germline CDR1 is LGHDT and CDR2 YNNKEL (reference sequence). Trimming removed 6 bases at V and 5 bases at J, with 16 bases between.

This chain joins TRBV3-1 (or the pseudogene TRBV3-2) and TRBJ2-7, with 7 positions matching TRBD1. The CDR3 contains 14 residues. The germline V gene encodes CDR1 LGHDT and CDR2 YNNKEL (reference sequence). J was trimmed by 9 bases and V by 3 bases; bases with no gene match: 11. CDR3: CASSHRDSPSGQYV. For the CDR3, the DNA is TGTGCCAGCAGCCATCGGGACAGCCCGTCAGGGCAGTACGTC.

J is TRBJ1-4 and V is TRBV18; 7 positions match TRBD1. CDR3 length: 16 residues. With 3 bases clipped from V and 4 bases from J, the junction kept 8 bases outside the gene matches. Germline V gene data show CDR1 as KGHSH and CDR2 as LQKENI. In nucleotides, the CDR3 is TGTGCCAGCTCACCGATAACGGGACAGTTTAATGAAAAACTGTTTTTT. Encoded protein: CASSPITGQFNEKLFF. The full variable domain, its missing parts supplied by reference TRBV18 and TRBJ1-4, is NAGVMQNPRHLVRRRGQEARLRCSPMKGHSHVYWYRQLPEEGLKFMVYLQKENIIDESGMPKERFSAEFPKEGPSILRIQQVVRGDSAAYFCASSPITGQFNEKLFFGSGTQLSVL.

CDR3 nucleotides: TGTGCCAGCAGTTCCTACCGACAGGGCTTTGCAACTAATGAAAAACTGTTTTTT. Translated: CASSSYRQGFATNEKLFF. This chain connects TRBV28 to TRBJ1-4, with 7 bases that match TRBD1. The V segment lost 4 bases and the J segment 0 bases; nucleotides outside the gene matches: 11. Germline V lookup: CDR1 MDHEN, CDR2 SYDVKM. The CDR3 extends over 18 amino acids.

V and J are TRBV10-3 and TRBJ1-1; D is possibly TRBD1 (5 bases). Trimming cost V 6 bases and J 7 bases, with 12 bases left between them. The CDR3 length is 12 residues. Germline-derived CDR1 and CDR2 are ENHRY and SYGVKD. The CDR3 region is CAIRGGENEAFF. CDR3 in DNA: TGTGCCATCAGGGGGGGGGAGAATGAAGCTTTCTTT.

This chain links TRBV6-5 with TRBJ2-7, with unresolved D. V dropped 2 bases and J dropped 1 base, with 6 bases sitting between them. The CDR3 sequence is 13 residues long. Germline CDR1 reads MNHEY; CDR2 reads SVGAGI. The chain's CDR3 is CASSYRLSYEQYF. The CDR3 coding sequence is TGTGCCAGCAGTTACCGCCTATCCTACGAGCAGTACTTC.

The chain uses TRBV20-1 and TRBJ1-4; no clear D gene. This CDR3 has 10 amino acids. V lost 6 bases and J 5 bases, leaving 4 bases between the germline ends. Germline V gene lookup returns CDR1 DFQATT and CDR2 SNEGSKA (reference sequence). CDR3 sequence reads: CSALNEKLFF. The CDR3 DNA follows: TGCAGTGCCCTGAATGAAAAACTGTTTTTT.

The chain combines TRBV9 with TRBJ2-2; the match to TRBD1 covers 7 bases. V shed 2 bases and J 6 bases; nucleotides not matched to a gene: 10. There are 16 residues in the CDR3. Germline CDR1 is SGDLS and CDR2 is YYNGEE. CDR3 sequence: CASSVQFGRGSGELFF. The DNA of the CDR3 is TGTGCCAGCAGCGTCCAGTTTGGCAGGGGGTCCGGGGAGCTGTTTTTT.

The chain has TRBV4-2 and TRBJ1-5; 10 nucleotides line up with TRBD1. The CDR3 covers 18 residues. Germline CDR1 is LGHNA and CDR2 is YNFKEQ. V lost 0 bases, J lost 2 bases, and 7 bases stayed unmatched. The CDR3 loop reads CASSQDPVGTGGNQPQHF. Here the CDR3 DNA reads TGTGCCAGCAGCCAAGATCCCGTAGGGACAGGGGGCAATCAGCCCCAGCATTTT.

This chain uses TRBV2 with TRBJ2-3, with 7 bases identical to TRBD2. The CDR3 totals 16 residues. CDR1 and CDR2 (germline): SNHLY, FYNNEI. The V gene end was trimmed by 6 bases and the J gene end by 2 bases; junction bases not matched to a gene: 11. For the CDR3, the DNA is TGTGCCAGCAGCCCCACCCGGGGGGTTGCCACAGATACGCAGTATTTT. Translated, it gives CASSPTRGVATDTQYF.

The genes are TRBV19 and TRBJ1-5; D gene ambiguous. The germline CDR1 and CDR2 sequences are LNHDA and SQIVND (reference sequence). The CDR3 is made up of 13 amino acids. The V end lost 4 bases, the J end lost 9 bases, and 13 bases lay between the germline ends. CDR3 nucleotide sequence: TGTGCCAGTAGTACCGGGAAAGTTGGGCCCCAGCATTTT. This sequence encodes CASSTGKVGPQHF.

This clone was seen once. CDR3 DNA sequence: TGCGCCAGCAGCTTAGCGGGAGCCCCCACCGGGGAGCTGTTTTTT. Encoded protein: CASSLAGAPTGELFF. This chain uses TRBV5-1 with TRBJ2-2; 8 positions agree with TRBD2. The CDR3 is 15 amino acids. The germline V gene has CDR1 SGHRS and CDR2 YFSETQ. Trimming at V came to 2 bases and at J to 4 bases, leaving 4 bases not matched to a gene. The whole variable domain, filled in from reference TRBV5-1 and TRBJ2-2, reads KAGVTQTPRYLIKTRGQQVTLSCSPISGHRSVSWYQQTPGQGLQFLFEYFSETQRNKGNFPGRFSGRQFSNSRSEMNVSTLELGDSALYLCASSLAGAPTGELFFGEGSRLTVL.

The gene calls are TRBV5-5 and TRBJ1-1, with D possibly being TRBD1 (5 bases). CDR1 and CDR2 from the germline V gene are SGHKS and YYEKEE (reference sequence). The CDR3 covers 14 residues. Trimming removed 0 bases from V and 0 bases from J, with 6 bases in between. CDR3 DNA: TGTGCCAGCAGCTTGGACAGGTTGAACACTGAAGCTTTCTTT. It specifies CASSLDRLNTEAFF.

The CDR3 DNA follows: TGTGCCAGCAGCTCGACAGGGAATGAAAAACTGTTTTTT. Protein sequence: CASSSTGNEKLFF. The chain is built from TRBV2 and TRBJ1-4, with 7 nucleotides matching TRBD1. Germline loops: CDR1 SNHLY, CDR2 FYNNEI. The CDR3 spans 13 residues. The junction had 3 bases not matched to a gene; V was cut back by 6 bases and J by 5 bases.

V and J are TRBV2 and TRBJ2-7; 9 bases are a match to TRBD1. CDR1 SNHLY and CDR2 FYNNEI come from the germline V gene. The CDR3 is 14 residues long. The ends lost 6 bases at V and 6 bases at J; junction bases unmatched: 9. In nucleotides, the CDR3 is TGTGCCAGCAGAATGGGACAGGGATACGGCGAGCAGTACTTC. Translation: CASRMGQGYGEQYF.

In its sample, this clone was seen once. The chain is built from TRBV9 and TRBJ2-3; a possible D gene is TRBD2 (5 bases). Germline V CDR1 and CDR2: SGDLS, YYNGEE. There are 15 residues in the CDR3. Trimming removed 4 bases at V and 0 bases at J, with 12 bases between. Written as DNA, the CDR3 is TGTGCCAGCAGCCCGCTGACTAAGAGCACAGATACGCAGTATTTT. This encodes CASSPLTKSTDTQYF.

The chain employs TRBV19 and TRBJ1-3; maybe TRBD1 (6 bases). V lost 4 bases and J 2 bases, leaving 9 bases between the germline ends. Germline CDR1 LNHDA, CDR2 SQIVND (reference sequence). The CDR3 covers 14 residues. The CDR3 coding sequence is TGTGCCAGTAGTACAGGGGTGGCTGGAAACACCATATATTTT. Its translation is CASSTGVAGNTIYF.

The chain combines TRBV3-1 (or the pseudogene TRBV3-2) with TRBJ2-5, with 9 positions matching TRBD1. This CDR3 is 14 amino acids long. J gave up 5 bases and V 4 bases, and 5 bases lay outside the gene matches. Germline V CDR1 and CDR2: LGHDT, YNNKEL (reference sequence). As DNA, the CDR3 is TGTGCCAGCAGCCGACCGGGACAGGGTGAGACCCAGTACTTC. Its translation is CASSRPGQGETQYF.

This clone was counted once. The CDR3 DNA reads as TGTGCCATCAGTGGGGGACAGGGCGTAGTTAGGGCTGAAGCTTTCTTT. Translated: CAISGGQGVVRAEAFF. The chain combines TRBV10-3 with TRBJ1-1; TRBD1 matches 9 bases. The CDR3 runs to 16 residues. V was pared by 4 bases and J by 6 bases, with 12 bases of the junction left unmatched. Germline V CDR1 and CDR2: ENHRY, SYGVKD.

The chain joins TRBV5-1 to TRBJ2-1, with 9 nucleotides matching TRBD2. Germline CDR1 reads SGHRS; CDR2 reads YFSETQ. Trimming cost V 5 bases and J 2 bases; bases outside gene matches: 5. The CDR3 totals 15 residues. This CDR3 reads CASRQAGGPYNEQFF. CDR3 DNA sequence: TGCGCCAGCAGACAGGCGGGGGGGCCCTACAATGAGCAGTTCTTC.